These 17 T cell receptor beta chains came from one sample sequenced in a study of shared clonotypes between healthy human individuals. The table came from immunoSEQ multiplex PCR; TCRdb's copy has only in-frame clones and leaves some out. The table includes about 490,000 clones, approximately 80% detected once. Source material: PBMCs. Source of these receptors: a middle-aged woman in good health. Some clones in this sample may be carry-over from other donors' samples.

This chain uses TRBV4-1 with TRBJ2-1; the match to TRBD2 covers 7 bases. The CDR3 sequence is 14 residues long. The germline CDR1 and CDR2 sequences are MGHRA and YSYEKL. V lost 4 bases to trimming and J lost 9 bases; unmatched junction nucleotides: 9. The CDR3 nucleotides read TGCGCCAGCAGCCTCCGGGACTATCGTACTGAGCAGTTCTTC. This sequence encodes CASSLRDYRTEQFF.

The chain is built from TRBV7-8 and TRBJ2-2; no definite D call. CDR3 size: 12 residues. Germline assignment: CDR1 SGHVS and CDR2 FQNEAQ. Trimming took 3 bases from V and 5 from J, leaving 4 bases between them. As DNA, the CDR3 is TGTGCCAGCAGCTTGTTAACCGGGGAGCTGTTTTTT. This encodes CASSLLTGELFF.

The genes are TRBV28 and TRBJ1-6, with 7 bases identical to TRBD1. Germline values: CDR1 MDHEN, CDR2 SYDVKM. V lost 8 bases and J lost 7; bases outside the gene matches: 5. The CDR3 is 13 residues long. Here the CDR3 reads CASEEGANSPLHF. CDR3 DNA: TGTGCCAGCGAAGAGGGGGCCAATTCACCCCTCCACTTT.

This clone came up a few times. The chain employs TRBV18 and TRBJ1-2; 7 nucleotides match TRBD1. The CDR3 has 16 amino acids. With V trimmed by 8 bases and J by 6 bases, 18 bases remained unmatched. Germline V gene data show CDR1 as KGHSH and CDR2 as LQKENI. The CDR3, as DNA: TGTGCCAGCCCTGGACAGGACCCACGATACTTGGATGGCTACACCTTC. This encodes CASPGQDPRYLDGYTF.

To note about this clone: Compared with germline, one end of the junction differs, possibly owing to a read error. This chain links TRBV9 with TRBJ2-3; 7 bases match TRBD2. CDR3 length: 15 amino acids. Germline V gene data show CDR1 as SGDLS and CDR2 as YYNGEE. In DNA form, the CDR3 reads TGTGCCAGCAGCGTAGATCTAGCGGCCACAGGTACGCAGTATTTT. Translated: CASSVDLAATGTQYF.

The chain combines TRBV28 with TRBJ1-4, with a weak D call TRBD1 (5 bases). Germline V gives CDR1 MDHEN, CDR2 SYDVKM. The CDR3 extends over 15 amino acids. The V end lost 7 bases, the J end lost 8 bases, and 20 bases lay between the germline ends. In nucleotides, the CDR3 is TGTGCCAGCACCCCTCGGGGCAGGGAGGGCGAAAAACTGTTTTTT. Amino acid sequence: CASTPRGREGEKLFF.

V and J are TRBV7-2 and TRBJ2-3, with 7 bases fitting TRBD1. The CDR3 contains 18 residues. The V gene's germline CDR1 is SGHTA and CDR2 FQGNSA. The J segment lost 0 bases and the V segment lost 5 bases, leaving 14 bases of the junction unmatched. The CDR3 spells CASSRLPTRQGSTDTQYF. CDR3 in DNA: TGTGCCAGCAGCCGCCTCCCCACCCGACAGGGTAGCACAGATACGCAGTATTTT.

The rearrangement uses TRBV7-9 and TRBJ2-7; 8 bases align to TRBD2. This CDR3 is built from 16 residues. The ends lost 8 bases at V and 1 base at J; junction bases unmatched: 13. CDR1 SEHNR and CDR2 FQNEAQ come from the germline V gene (reference sequence). Here the CDR3 reads CASSPRGGRRSYEQYF. The CDR3 nucleotides read TGTGCCAGCTCCCCACGGGGCGGGAGGAGGTCCTACGAGCAGTACTTC. The full variable domain, completed using reference TRBV7-9 and TRBJ2-7, is DTGVSQNPRHKITKRGQNVTFRCDPISEHNRLYWYRQTLGQGPEFLTYFQNEAQLEKSRLLSDRFSAERPKGSFSTLEIQRTEQGDSAMYLCASSPRGGRRSYEQYFGPGTRLTVT.

The rearrangement joins TRBV28 to TRBJ1-5; D unresolved. Germline V gene data show CDR1 as MDHEN and CDR2 as SYDVKM. Deletions cut 5 bases from V and 3 bases from J, with 8 bases between. CDR3 length: 13 amino acids. The CDR3 coding sequence is TGTGCCAGCAGTCGAGGCCCCAATCAGCCCCAGCATTTT. Amino acids: CASSRGPNQPQHF.

The V call is TRBV4-2, the J call TRBJ2-3; TRBD2 agrees at 12 bases. The CDR3 has 15 amino acids. In germline, CDR1 is LGHNA, CDR2 YNFKEQ. V shed 4 bases, J shed 5 bases, and the junction held 4 bases outside the gene matches. CDR3 residues: CASSPSGRAGDTQYF. In DNA form, the CDR3 reads TGTGCCAGCAGCCCTAGCGGGAGGGCCGGAGATACGCAGTATTTT.

This sequence joins TRBV28 and TRBJ1-5; 7 positions agree with TRBD1. V shed 10 bases and J 1 base; nucleotides not matched to a gene: 16. CDR1 and CDR2 (germline): MDHEN, SYDVKM. The CDR3 length is 17 residues. The CDR3: CATLYRGGSGSNQPQHF. The DNA for the CDR3 is TGTGCCACGCTCTACAGGGGTGGAAGTGGCAGCAATCAGCCCCAGCATTTT.

This clone was observed a handful of times. Other nucleotide sequences from this sample produce the same CDR3. V usage is TRBV5-1 and J usage is TRBJ2-1; the match to TRBD2 covers 7 bases. This CDR3 has 17 residues. J was trimmed by 0 bases and V by 0 bases; bases with no gene match: 6. Germline CDR1 SGHRS, CDR2 YFSETQ. CDR3 nucleotides: TGCGCCAGCAGCTTGGAAGCTAGCGGAAGCTCCTACAATGAGCAGTTCTTC. Encoded protein: CASSLEASGSSYNEQFF.

The J gene is TRBJ2-7, the V gene TRBV19, with D perhaps assigned TRBD1 or TRBD2 (6 bases each). V lost 8 bases to trimming and J lost 7 bases, with 18 bases between them. Germline-derived CDR1 and CDR2 are LNHDA and SQIVND (reference sequence). The CDR3 length is 13 residues. The CDR3 nucleotides are TGTGCCAGTTCACGGGGGCGCCGACTGGAGCAGTACTTC. Encoded protein: CASSRGRRLEQYF.

The J gene is TRBJ2-7, the V gene TRBV27; possibly TRBD1 or TRBD2 for D (5 bases each). Trimming took 5 bases from V and 1 from J, leaving 12 bases between them. The CDR3 extends over 14 amino acids. Per the germline V gene, CDR1 is MNHEY and CDR2 is SMNVEV (reference sequence). CDR3 protein: CASSPTWGSYEQYF. The CDR3 DNA reads as TGTGCCAGCAGTCCCACGTGGGGGTCCTACGAGCAGTACTTC.

The table lists this clone with a count of one. CDR3 bases: TGTGCCAGCAGTCCCCTTCGACAGGGGGCTAGTCAGCCCCAGCATTTT. This sequence encodes CASSPLRQGASQPQHF. This chain connects TRBV27 to TRBJ1-5, with TRBD1 matching over 10 bases. Per germline, CDR1 MNHEY and CDR2 SMNVEV (reference sequence). This CDR3 comprises 16 residues. Trimming took 5 bases from V and 6 from J; bases not matched to a gene: 10.

This clone occurred many times. Written as DNA, the CDR3 is TGTGCCAGCAGCTTAGTGGCGGGGCTCAATGAGCAGTTCTTC. It translates to CASSLVAGLNEQFF. This chain joins TRBV11-2 and TRBJ2-1; perhaps TRBD2 as D (6 bases). Looked up from germline, CDR1 is SGHAT and CDR2 is FQNNGV. The germline V and J ends were trimmed by 1 base and 6 bases, with 10 bases remaining between them. This CDR3 region has 14 residues.

The chain employs TRBV2 and TRBJ1-3; D is undetermined. Between the trimmed V and J ends, which lost 6 bases and 1 base, there was a span of 13 bases. CDR1 and CDR2 from the germline V gene are SNHLY and FYNNEI. This CDR3 has 15 residues. The CDR3 protein is CASRNLRQSGNTIYF. Written as DNA, the CDR3 is TGTGCCAGCAGGAACCTTCGGCAGTCTGGAAACACCATATATTTT.